This record concerns one TCR beta chain sequence. With 60 Vbeta and 13 Jbeta primers, the PCR was carried out. In the original analysis: Later reanalysis found roughly 80 million unique TCR beta chains, about 11 million of them shared. TCRdb's copy holds only in-frame clones and misses some; the assay was immunoSEQ multiplex PCR. For V, J and clone size, that table is used; D and trimming come from the DNA. Of around 180,000 clones detected, just under 80% appear once; the ten largest clones hold roughly 6%. These data belong to a study of cytomegalovirus exposure and HLA in healthy donors. Turning to the study itself: A prior study identified over 100 million unique TCR beta sequences from about 180 million T cells.

The CDR3 loop spans 13 amino acids. V was cut by 10 bases and J by 0 bases, with 12 bases left in between. Germline V gene sequence: CDR1 MDHEN, CDR2 SYDVKM. Specimen: PBMCs. This sequence originates from a woman aged 25 to 45 in good health and CMV-seropositive. The V gene is TRBV28, the J gene TRBJ1-1; D gene ambiguous. The CDR3 region has the DNA TGTGCCATCTCAGGCCCCATGAACACTGAAGCTTTCTTT. Protein sequence: CAISGPMNTEAFF. Full variable domain (missing parts from reference TRBV28 and TRBJ1-1): DVKVTQSSRYLVKRTGEKVFLECVQDMDHENMFWYRQDPGLGLRLIYFSYDVKMKEKGDIPEGYSVSREKKERFSLILESASTNQTSMYLCAISGPMNTEAFFGQGTRLTVV.